This entry lists 5 T cell receptor beta chains sequenced from one sample in a study of cytomegalovirus exposure and HLA in healthy donors. The PCR contained 60 Vbeta and 13 Jbeta primers. Repertoires were generated with immunoSEQ multiplex PCR, while TCRdb's copy carries only in-frame clones and drops some. The repertoire consists of 150,000 or so clones, with roughly 80% occurring once and the leading ten covering about 13%. Material: PBMCs. These receptors originate from a man aged 25 to 45 in good health and CMV-seropositive.

This clone was detected only once. The rearrangement links TRBV10-1 to TRBJ2-3, with 11 bases aligning to TRBD2. The V segment lost 6 bases and the J segment 0 bases; nucleotides outside the gene matches: 2. The CDR3 consists of 15 residues. Germline CDR1 reads WNHNN; CDR2 reads SYGVQD (reference sequence). CDR3 sequence reads: CASSRLAGSTDTQYF. The CDR3 DNA reads TGCGCCAGCAGCAGACTAGCGGGGAGCACAGATACGCAGTATTTT.

V gene TRBV2 combines with J gene TRBJ1-1; 7 bases align to TRBD1. V lost 7 bases to trimming and J lost 5 bases; unmatched junction nucleotides: 10. The germline V gene encodes CDR1 SNHLY and CDR2 FYNNEI. CDR3 length: 14 amino acids. The CDR3 protein is CASNRQGVGTEAFF. DNA of the CDR3: TGTGCCAGCAACAGACAGGGAGTTGGGACTGAAGCTTTCTTT.

The chain recombines TRBV4-2 with TRBJ2-7; 10 nucleotides line up with TRBD1. The junction had 5 bases not matched to a gene; V was cut back by 0 bases and J by 3 bases. The CDR3 has 16 residues. CDR1 is LGHNA and CDR2 is YNFKEQ in the germline V gene. DNA for the CDR3: TGTGCCAGCAGCCAAGATGGGACAGGGGACTTCTACGAGCAGTACTTC. It yields the protein CASSQDGTGDFYEQYF.

This clone appeared a few times. V usage is TRBV2 and J usage is TRBJ1-2; D call uncertain. The V end was cut by 3 bases, the J end by 6 bases, with 5 bases between. CDR3 length: 11 amino acids. The germline gives CDR1 SNHLY, CDR2 FYNNEI. In nucleotides, the CDR3 is TGTGCCAGCAGTGACCAGGATGGCTACACCTTC. This gives the protein CASSDQDGYTF.

As concerns this clone: A read error may produce the germline difference seen at one junction end. The gene calls are TRBV7-9 and TRBJ2-7, with 8 bases that match TRBD2. The CDR3 loop spans 18 amino acids. Germline V gives CDR1 SEHNR, CDR2 FQNEAQ (reference sequence). The CDR3 reads CSSSLDRPAAAGGNEQYF. CDR3 coding DNA: TGTTCCAGCAGCTTAGATCGTCCGGCGGCTGCGGGAGGAAACGAGCAGTACTTC.